This T cell receptor beta chain was captured by sequencing in a study of OX40 agonist ivuxolimab in advanced cancers. The V gene's germline CDR1 is MNHNY and CDR2 SVGAGI (reference sequence). This CDR3 comprises 15 residues. Trimming removed 5 bases from V and 5 bases from J; junction bases left unmatched: 6. Profiled with immunoSEQ multiplex PCR; TCRdb holds only in-frame clones, not every one. The sample records 95,000 to 150,000 clones, 85% to 95% being singletons. The specimen comprised CD4+ or CD8+ T cells sorted from blood, sampled in a trial of the OX40 agonist ivuxolimab. The clonotype was recovered from an adult with an advanced solid tumor such as melanoma, head and neck, liver or kidney cancer. The chain links TRBV6-6 to TRBJ2-2, with 9 nucleotides matching TRBD1. As DNA, the CDR3 is TGTGCCAGCAGTCGCGGACAGGGGCGGACCGGGGAGCTGTTTTTT. It translates to CASSRGQGRTGELFF.